This TCR beta chain was recovered during a study of shared clonotypes between healthy human individuals. Worth noting for this clone: What it binds is not known.

With 7 bases removed from V and 4 bases from J, the gap between germline ends came to 7 bases. This CDR3 is built from 12 residues. Germline V CDR1 and CDR2: KGHSH, LQKENI. Profiling relied on immunoSEQ multiplex PCR, and the TCRdb table lists in-frame clones only, not all of them. Counted here are about 2.3 million clones, 93% occurring once; the ten biggest clones make up around 0.4%. Study outcomes and limitations: It was expected that sequencing depth would affect clonotype sharing among donors. Some naive CD4 clonotypes, approximately 4.5%, turned up in common across a handful of donors.

Both subsets, CD45RA+ naive and CD45RA-negative memory, were split from the CD4+ cells. The material sequenced was naive CD4+ T cells from PBMCs. Regarding subset: CD45RA+ positively selected. The chain links TRBV18 to TRBJ2-2; no definite D call. This clonotype originated in a man younger than 30 in good health. Some clones in this sample may be carry-over from other donors' samples. CDR3 nucleotides: TGTGCCAGCTTTTACAGCACCGGGGAGCTGTTTTTT. It encodes CASFYSTGELFF.